The 20 T cell receptor beta chains in this list originate from one sample, sequenced in a study of early stage breast cancer tumors. Assay: immunoSEQ multiplex PCR; the TCRdb copy retains only in-frame clones and omits some. Among 25,000 to 35,000 clones listed, approximately 80% were seen once. The sequenced material came from blood. Receptor source: a person between 60 and 69 years old with breast cancer.

This clone was found once. V usage is TRBV10-2 and J usage is TRBJ2-7, with 7 bases identical to TRBD1. There are 13 residues in the CDR3. V shed 7 bases, J shed 1 base, and the junction held 4 bases outside the gene matches. The germline gives CDR1 WSHSY, CDR2 SAAADI. CDR3 bases: TGCGCCAGCAAAGCAGGGGGATCCTACGAGCAGTACTTC. Its translation is CASKAGGSYEQYF.

The gene calls are TRBV28 and TRBJ1-5; 7 positions match TRBD1. V gave up 7 bases and J gave up 9 bases; unmatched junction bases: 18. Germline V lookup: CDR1 MDHEN, CDR2 SYDVKM. The CDR3 loop spans 16 amino acids. CDR3 residues: CASTIRSDRVLRPQHF. CDR3 DNA sequence: TGTGCCAGCACCATCAGAAGTGACAGGGTTTTAAGGCCCCAGCATTTT.

This clone ranks as medium-sized. The V call is TRBV27, the J call TRBJ2-1; TRBD1 might be the D (5 bases). With 4 bases removed from V and 0 bases from J, the gap between germline ends came to 7 bases. Germline assignment: CDR1 MNHEY and CDR2 SMNVEV (reference sequence). CDR3 length equals 14 residues. The CDR3 bases are TGTGCCAGCAGTTGGGGCGACTCCTACAATGAGCAGTTCTTC. Translating gives CASSWGDSYNEQFF.

This clone was observed a single time. The V and J genes are TRBV2 and TRBJ2-1; perhaps TRBD1 as D (6 bases). The CDR3 contains 13 residues. V was trimmed by 6 bases and J by 4 bases, leaving 10 bases between them. The germline V gene encodes CDR1 SNHLY and CDR2 FYNNEI. The CDR3 loop reads CASSGTPYNEQFF. In nucleotides, the CDR3 is TGTGCCAGCAGCGGGACACCTTACAATGAGCAGTTCTTC.

V and J are TRBV5-6 and TRBJ2-5; 11 positions agree with TRBD2. CDR1 SGHDT and CDR2 YYEEEE come from the germline V gene. The CDR3 has 16 amino acids. V shed 3 bases and J 1 base; nucleotides not matched to a gene: 5. DNA for the CDR3: TGTGCCAGCAGCTCTATAGCGGGAGGGACCCAAGAGACCCAGTACTTC. It encodes CASSSIAGGTQETQYF.

The chain is built from TRBV30 and TRBJ2-1; TRBD2 agrees at 7 bases. This CDR3 region has 16 residues. CDR1 and CDR2 from the germline V gene are GTSNPN and SVGIG (reference sequence). V was clipped by 5 bases and J by 3 bases; unmatched bases: 13. The CDR3 DNA is TGTGCCTGGGGGGAGTCCGGGGGAGGGTTCTACAATGAGCAGTTCTTC. Translation: CAWGESGGGFYNEQFF. Combining the CDR3 with reference TRBV30 and TRBJ2-1 gives the whole variable domain SQTIHQWPATLVQPVGSPLSLECTVEGTSNPNLYWYRQAAGRGLQLLFYSVGIGQISSEVPQNLSASRPQDRQFILSSKKLLLSDSGFYLCAWGESGGGFYNEQFFGPGTRLTVL.

This clone occurred once. This chain joins TRBV29-1 and TRBJ2-1, with 7 bases fitting TRBD1. V lost 0 bases and J lost 8; bases outside the gene matches: 13. The CDR3 totals 16 residues. Germline loops: CDR1 SQVTM, CDR2 ANQGSEA. CDR3: CSVEDLTGQVFYEQFF. CDR3 bases: TGCAGCGTTGAAGATCTTACAGGACAGGTATTTTATGAGCAGTTCTTC.

This clone was recorded once. J is TRBJ2-1 and V is TRBV10-3; TRBD2 matches 7 bases. Per germline, CDR1 ENHRY and CDR2 SYGVKD. This CDR3 region has 12 residues. The J segment lost 9 bases and the V segment lost 2 bases, leaving 1 base of the junction unmatched. CDR3 bases: TGTGCCATCAGTGAGGGGACTACTGAGCAGTTCTTC. Translated: CAISEGTTEQFF.

The gene calls are TRBV6-1 and TRBJ1-1; unclear D gene. Germline loops: CDR1 MNHNS, CDR2 SASEGT. Trimming stripped 4 bases from V and 2 bases from J, with 11 bases between. This CDR3 is built from 14 residues. The CDR3 DNA sequence: TGTGCCAGCAGTGTTGACCCAGGTAACACTGAAGCTTTCTTT. It yields the protein CASSVDPGNTEAFF.

V and J are TRBV25-1 and TRBJ2-7; TRBD2 aligns across 9 bases. V shed 5 bases and J 6 bases; nucleotides not matched to a gene: 8. Germline V gives CDR1 MGHDK, CDR2 SYGVNS. CDR3 length: 14 amino acids. The DNA of the CDR3 is TGTGCCAGCAGTTCTAGCGGGGAATGGGGCGAGCAGTACTTC. It codes for CASSSSGEWGEQYF.

Worth noting for this clone: Germline and junction disagree at one end, which may indicate a read error. The V and J genes are TRBV7-7 and TRBJ2-3; 10 nucleotides agree with TRBD2. Germline V gene data show CDR1 as SSHAT and CDR2 as FNYEAQ (reference sequence). CDR3 size: 15 residues. CDR3 DNA sequence: TGTGCTAGCAGCTTAACTAGCGGGGGCACAGATACGCAGTATTTT. This translates into CASSLTSGGTDTQYF.

This clone came up once. This chain uses TRBV19 with TRBJ1-2, with TRBD1 matching over 9 bases. Trimming removed 3 bases from V and 6 bases from J; junction bases left unmatched: 8. This CDR3 has 15 residues. Germline V gives CDR1 LNHDA, CDR2 SQIVND (reference sequence). This CDR3 is CASSMGTGKRDGYTF. The DNA of the CDR3 is TGTGCCAGTAGTATGGGGACAGGGAAGAGGGATGGCTACACCTTC.

This clone was seen more than once but under ten times. The chain uses TRBV5-4 and TRBJ2-7; perhaps TRBD2 as D (5 bases). The CDR3 sequence is 15 residues long. The germline V gene has CDR1 SGHNT and CDR2 YYREEE (reference sequence). Trimming took 4 bases from V and 0 from J, leaving 14 bases between them. This CDR3 reads CASSPNPGISYEQYF. The CDR3 DNA reads as TGTGCCAGCAGCCCCAACCCGGGGATCTCCTACGAGCAGTACTTC.

This chain uses TRBV15 with TRBJ2-7, with 10 bases identical to TRBD2. V shed 2 bases and J 3 bases; nucleotides not matched to a gene: 4. From germline, CDR1 is LNHNV and CDR2 YYDKDF (reference sequence). The CDR3 is 15 amino acids. The CDR3 DNA follows: TGTGCCACCAGCAGACCCGCTAGCGGGAGCTACGAGCAGTACTTC. Protein: CATSRPASGSYEQYF.

This clone was counted a single time. The genes are TRBV27 and TRBJ2-7, with 8 bases aligning to TRBD2. V trimming: 6 bases; J trimming: 3 bases; junction bases outside the gene matches: 16. CDR3 size: 17 residues. Germline CDR1 and CDR2: MNHEY and SMNVEV (reference sequence). CDR3 region: CASRTGWGSGTLYEQYF. The CDR3 region has the DNA TGTGCCAGCAGGACCGGTTGGGGTAGCGGGACCCTCTACGAGCAGTACTTC.

The chain uses TRBV6-1 and TRBJ1-5, with TRBD1 matching over 7 bases. Per germline, CDR1 MNHNS and CDR2 SASEGT. This CDR3 is 16 amino acids long. The trim removed 4 bases at V and 2 bases at J, leaving 8 bases unmatched. In DNA, the CDR3 is TGTGCCAGCAGTGTAAGTGACAGGGTCGGCAATCAGCCCCAGCATTTT. Amino acids: CASSVSDRVGNQPQHF.

V and J are TRBV5-1 and TRBJ2-3, with a possible D match to TRBD2 (5 bases). The V and J ends lost 6 bases and 4 bases respectively, with 12 bases between them. The CDR3 is made up of 13 amino acids. Germline-derived CDR1 and CDR2 are SGHRS and YFSETQ. CDR3 in DNA: TGCGCCAGCAACCTAGCTCCCGCAGATACGCAGTATTTT. It is translated as CASNLAPADTQYF.

The genes are TRBV7-2 and TRBJ1-2; D is unresolved. The CDR3 has 12 amino acids. The germline V gene encodes CDR1 SGHTA and CDR2 FQGNSA. The V gene lost 3 bases and the J gene lost 4 bases, with 6 bases spanning the gap. CDR3 coding DNA: TGTGCCAGCAGCTTTGACACCTATGGCTACACCTTC. This gives the protein CASSFDTYGYTF.

This chain joins TRBV9 and TRBJ2-1; 14 nucleotides agree with TRBD2. J lost 12 bases, V lost 4 bases, and 6 bases had no gene match. From germline, CDR1 is SGDLS and CDR2 YYNGEE. The CDR3 covers 14 residues. The CDR3 region is CASSPGLAGEVQFF. CDR3 sequence (DNA): TGTGCCAGCAGCCCGGGACTAGCGGGAGAGGTGCAGTTCTTC.

The V gene is TRBV7-2, the J gene TRBJ2-5, with no clear D. Trimming removed 1 base from V and 4 bases from J, with 4 bases in between. Per germline, CDR1 SGHTA and CDR2 FQGNSA. The CDR3 covers 12 residues. As DNA, the CDR3 is TGTGCCAGCAGCTTAGTCATAGAGACCCAGTACTTC. Translating it yields CASSLVIETQYF.